The T cell receptor (beta chain) under discussion was sequenced for a study of T-cell reconstitution after alpha-beta-depleted transplantation in children. General observations from the study: Where alpha-beta T cells came from about two months after transplant was reportedly several hundred expanded graft clones.

CDR1 is SGHRS, CDR2 YFSETQ, per germline. The length of the CDR3 is 16 residues. The V segment lost 6 bases and the J segment 5 bases; nucleotides outside the gene matches: 12. Turning to this clonotype: Antigen unknown.

It was with unique molecular identifiers that the TCRbeta library was prepared. A single record per CDR3 protein comes from TCRdb applying MiXCR to the PCR reads. The sample has more than 85,000 distinct CDR3 sequences, 4.5% to 7.5% seen once; the top ten hold 6% to 7%. The sample consisted of PBMCs, mostly from graft donor cells, taken 60 days after TCRalphabeta/CD19-depleted stem cell transplant. The rearrangement links TRBV5-1 to TRBJ2-5; 11 positions agree with TRBD2. This TCR was recovered from a female patient aged 2-9 years who had a stem cell transplant for Fanconi anemia, so the T cells may come from the graft donor. The CDR3: CASTKNSGGAEETQYF. CDR3 coding DNA: TGCGCCAGCACCAAAAATAGCGGGGGGGCCGAGGAGACCCAGTACTTC.